The 19 T cell receptor beta chains listed next were all sequenced from one sample in a study of T cells in Graves' hyperthyroidism and ophthalmopathy. Researchers amplified the TCR beta CDR3 regions from RNA transcripts. Initially, a first-round RT-PCR of the TCR CDR3 employed the HTBI primer set. TCRdb re-analysed the multiplex PCR reads in MiXCR, keeping a single row per CDR3 protein. Of fewer than 750,000 distinct CDR3 sequences listed, under 15% are singletons. Material for sequencing was blood. Source of these receptors: a woman in her thirties or forties with Graves' ophthalmopathy.

This clonotype was observed many times. The chain links TRBV6-5 to TRBJ2-7, with 10 nucleotides matching TRBD2. Germline V gene lookup returns CDR1 MNHEY and CDR2 SVGAGI. After removal of 5 bases from V and 0 bases from J, the junction contained 7 bases not matched to a gene. CDR3 length: 16 residues. The CDR3 reads CASSPLAGGVSYEQYF. The CDR3 nucleotides are TGTGCCAGCAGTCCATTAGCGGGAGGAGTCTCCTACGAGCAGTACTTC.

This clonotype was observed a single time. V gene TRBV9 combines with J gene TRBJ1-1; tentatively, D is TRBD1 (5 bases). The length of the CDR3 is 13 residues. With 4 bases removed from V and 11 bases from J, the gap between germline ends came to 18 bases. Germline CDR1 and CDR2: SGDLS and YYNGEE. The CDR3 DNA sequence: TGTGCCAGCAGCCCGTGGGGGACGAACTTTGCTTTCTTT. This translates into CASSPWGTNFAFF. The full variable domain, completed using reference TRBV9 and TRBJ1-1, is DSGVTQTPKHLITATGQRVTLRCSPRSGDLSVYWYQQSLDQGLQFLIQYYNGEERAKGNILERFSAQQFPDLHSELNLSSLELGDSALYFCASSPWGTNFAFFGQGTRLTVV.

This rearrangement joins TRBV11-2 to TRBJ1-6; D is uncertain. The germline V gene encodes CDR1 SGHAT and CDR2 FQNNGV. CDR3 length: 14 amino acids. Trimming pared 5 bases from V and 6 bases from J, leaving 11 bases between. For the CDR3, the DNA is TGTGCCAGCAGCCCGGCGGGGTCTAATTCACCCCTCCACTTT. It specifies CASSPAGSNSPLHF.

This clonotype appeared many times. The chain uses TRBV12-3 or TRBV12-4 and TRBJ1-2; D remains unclear. Between the trimmed V and J ends, which lost 2 bases and 8 bases, there was a span of 9 bases. There are 12 residues in the CDR3. The CDR3 loop is CASSLWGVGYTF. CDR3 DNA: TGTGCCAGCAGTTTATGGGGAGTGGGCTACACCTTC.

This clonotype appeared many times. The chain has TRBV12-3 or TRBV12-4 and TRBJ1-1, with 10 positions matching TRBD1. This CDR3 is 15 amino acids long. The ends lost 6 bases at V and 4 bases at J; junction bases unmatched: 8. The CDR3 sequence: CASRPTRTGGTEAFF. The CDR3 DNA reads as TGTGCCAGCAGACCGACCCGGACAGGGGGCACTGAAGCTTTCTTT.

The J gene is TRBJ2-7, the V gene TRBV5-1; 7 bases are a match to TRBD2. Germline V gene lookup returns CDR1 SGHRS and CDR2 YFSETQ. V lost 4 bases to trimming and J lost 3 bases; unmatched junction nucleotides: 10. CDR3 length: 15 amino acids. Written as DNA, the CDR3 is TGCGCCAGCAGCCCCGACCCTAGCGGAATCTACGAGCAGTACTTC. Protein: CASSPDPSGIYEQYF.

This clonotype was observed many times. V and J are TRBV19 and TRBJ1-1; D might be TRBD1 (6 bases). Germline V lookup: CDR1 LNHDA, CDR2 SQIVND (reference sequence). Trimming left V 10 bases short and J 5 bases short, with 11 bases between. This CDR3 is built from 11 residues. This CDR3 reads CATTGRTEAFF. The CDR3 region has the DNA TGTGCCACCACAGGGAGGACTGAAGCTTTCTTT. The full variable domain, completed using reference TRBV19 and TRBJ1-1, is DGGITQSPKYLFRKEGQNVTLSCEQNLNHDAMYWYRQDPGQGLRLIYYSQIVNDFQKGDIAEGYSVSREKKESFPLTVTSAQKNPTAFYLCATTGRTEAFFGQGTRLTVV.

V usage is TRBV4-2 and J usage is TRBJ1-1; possible D gene TRBD1, 5 bases. V was trimmed by 3 bases and J by 1 base, leaving 12 bases between them. The CDR3 totals 15 residues. Germline V gene sequence: CDR1 LGHNA, CDR2 YNFKEQ. CDR3 DNA sequence: TGTGCCAGCAGCCACATGGCAGGGCCGAACACTGAAGCTTTCTTT. Residues: CASSHMAGPNTEAFF.

This clonotype was seen repeatedly, ten times or more. This chain connects TRBV6-2 or TRBV6-3 to TRBJ1-5; no clear D. CDR1 is MNHEY and CDR2 is SVGEGT in the germline V gene. V was shortened by 7 bases and J by 7 bases, with 11 bases between the two germline ends. The length of the CDR3 is 12 residues. CDR3: CASNKFGQPQHF. In DNA form, the CDR3 reads TGTGCCAGCAACAAGTTTGGGCAGCCCCAGCATTTT.

In this sample, this clonotype turned up many times. This chain uses TRBV7-2 with TRBJ1-2; perhaps TRBD1 as D (5 bases). The germline V gene encodes CDR1 SGHTA and CDR2 FQGNSA. This CDR3 has 14 residues. V was shortened by 0 bases and J by 4 bases, with 9 bases between the two germline ends. The chain's CDR3 is CASSLAGAGYGYTF. In DNA form, the CDR3 reads TGTGCCAGCAGCTTAGCAGGGGCAGGCTATGGCTACACCTTC.

At least ten counts were recorded for this clonotype. The chain combines TRBV28 with TRBJ2-5; tentatively, D is TRBD2 (6 bases). Trimming stripped 5 bases from V and 6 bases from J, with 19 bases between. The CDR3 runs 15 residues. CDR1 and CDR2 from the germline V gene are MDHEN and SYDVKM. In nucleotides, the CDR3 is TGTGCCAGCAGTGATTGGGGGGAAAAGGGGAAGACCCAGTACTTC. It encodes CASSDWGEKGKTQYF.

The table lists this clonotype with many counts. V and J are TRBV24-1 and TRBJ1-1; no firm D call. CDR1 and CDR2 (germline): KGHDR, SFDVKD. The CDR3 covers 13 residues. Trimming removed 8 bases from V and 4 bases from J, with 13 bases in between. The CDR3 sequence is CATTSGRRTEAFF. The CDR3 DNA follows: TGTGCCACCACGTCAGGTAGGCGCACTGAAGCTTTCTTT.

This clonotype was detected many times. This chain joins TRBV20-1 and TRBJ2-5, with D tentatively TRBD2 (6 bases). The CDR3 consists of 16 residues. Between the trimmed V and J ends, which lost 4 bases and 2 bases, there was a span of 20 bases. Germline V gene sequence: CDR1 DFQATT, CDR2 SNEGSKA (reference sequence). CDR3 region: CSANSGSPLGQETQYF. The DNA for the CDR3 is TGCAGTGCTAACAGCGGGTCTCCCCTCGGTCAAGAGACCCAGTACTTC.

This chain connects TRBV4-2 to TRBJ1-2; D unresolved. Trimming cost V 0 bases and J 8 bases, with 13 bases left between them. Germline lookup yields CDR1 LGHNA and CDR2 YNFKEQ. There are 14 residues in the CDR3. In DNA form, the CDR3 reads TGTGCCAGCAGCCAAGATGACGACATTCAAGGCTACACCTTC. Its protein product is CASSQDDDIQGYTF.

This clonotype showed up many times. The chain couples TRBV6-1 to TRBJ2-7, with 7 bases matching TRBD1. The V segment lost 7 bases and the J segment 5 bases; nucleotides outside the gene matches: 11. The CDR3 loop spans 14 amino acids. Germline values: CDR1 MNHNS, CDR2 SASEGT. This CDR3 is CASTMTGYFDEQYF. The CDR3 DNA follows: TGTGCCAGCACTATGACAGGGTATTTCGACGAGCAGTACTTC.

This clonotype was observed at least ten times. The rearrangement links TRBV28 to TRBJ1-1; D gene uncertain. V was shortened by 1 base and J by 11 bases, with 14 bases between the two germline ends. This CDR3 region has 13 residues. The germline V gene has CDR1 MDHEN and CDR2 SYDVKM. CDR3 amino acids: CASSLSIGPWAFF. CDR3 in DNA: TGTGCCAGCAGTTTATCGATAGGGCCCTGGGCTTTCTTT. Using reference TRBV28 and TRBJ1-1 for the parts outside the CDR3, the full variable domain is DVKVTQSSRYLVKRTGEKVFLECVQDMDHENMFWYRQDPGLGLRLIYFSYDVKMKEKGDIPEGYSVSREKKERFSLILESASTNQTSMYLCASSLSIGPWAFFGQGTRLTVV.

In this sample, this clonotype turned up many times. A clone one base away is much larger, so this may be a read error. The missing conserved phenylalanine or tryptophan at the end of this CDR3 makes a read error likely. This chain joins TRBV12-3 or TRBV12-4 and TRBJ2-5; D possibly corresponds to TRBD1 (6 bases). This CDR3 is built from 14 residues. Trimming removed 3 bases at V and 2 bases at J, with 10 bases between. In DNA, the CDR3 is TGTGCCAGCAGTTTGCCCGGACAGCAAGAGACCCAGTACCTC. It encodes CASSLPGQQETQYL.

This clonotype was observed at least ten times. The J gene is TRBJ2-5, the V gene TRBV29-1; D gene ambiguous. This CDR3 contains 13 residues. Germline V gene sequence: CDR1 SQVTM, CDR2 ANQGSEA. V lost 6 bases and J lost 5, with 16 bases in between. CDR3 sequence: CSVLTPTMETQYF. The CDR3 DNA reads TGCAGCGTCCTTACTCCGACCATGGAGACCCAGTACTTC.

This clonotype has a count of ten or more. The genes are TRBV4-2 and TRBJ1-6; D not resolved. Trimming took 0 bases from V and 9 from J, leaving 6 bases between them. Germline values: CDR1 LGHNA, CDR2 YNFKEQ. The CDR3 is 13 amino acids. The DNA for the CDR3 is TGTGCCAGCAGCCAAGATCGGGGTTCACCCCTCCACTTT. Translated, it gives CASSQDRGSPLHF.